This T cell receptor beta chain emerged from a study of beta chain features in type 1 diabetes. Findings of the study overall: Among patients with Type 1 diabetes, TCRB CDR3s were moderately but significantly shorter in every one of the four CD4+ subsets. The naive, central memory and Treg TCRB repertoires of patients appeared to be more similar to one another than those of healthy donors.

Of the isolated RNA, all was reverse transcribed, and so the sequenced material was expressed TCRB transcripts. Data came from immunoSEQ multiplex PCR; TCRdb stores just in-frame clones and leaves some out. Found here are about 340,000 clones, about 14% of them singletons; the top ten hold 0.013% to 0.015%. In germline, CDR1 is SGHNT, CDR2 YYREEE (reference sequence). The CDR3 is 16 amino acids. The germline V and J ends were trimmed by 6 bases and 3 bases, with 22 bases remaining between them. About this clone itself: Antigen unknown.

This receptor was obtained from a woman under 30 with type 1 diabetes. This sequence joins TRBV5-4 and TRBJ2-7, with D tentatively TRBD1 (6 bases). Input material: naive CD4+ T cells from blood. The CDR3 bases are TGTGCCAGCACATTTCCGACCTACAGGGAACACTACGAGCAGTACGTC. This translates into CASTFPTYREHYEQYV.